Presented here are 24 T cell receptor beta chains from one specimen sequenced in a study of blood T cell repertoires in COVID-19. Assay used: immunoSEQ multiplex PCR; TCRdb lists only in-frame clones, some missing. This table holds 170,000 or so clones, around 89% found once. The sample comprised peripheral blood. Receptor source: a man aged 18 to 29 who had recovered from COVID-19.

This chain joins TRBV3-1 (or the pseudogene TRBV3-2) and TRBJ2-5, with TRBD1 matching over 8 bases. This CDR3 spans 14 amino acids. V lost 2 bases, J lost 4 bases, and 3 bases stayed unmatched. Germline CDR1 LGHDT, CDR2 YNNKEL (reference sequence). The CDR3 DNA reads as TGTGCCAGCAGCCAAAGGACAGGGACAGAGACCCAGTACTTC. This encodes CASSQRTGTETQYF.

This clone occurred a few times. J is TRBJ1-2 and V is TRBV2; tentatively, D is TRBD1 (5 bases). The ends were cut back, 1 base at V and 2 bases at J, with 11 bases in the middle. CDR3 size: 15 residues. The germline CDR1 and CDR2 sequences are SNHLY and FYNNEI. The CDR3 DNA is TGTGCCAGCAGTGAAGGGCAGGGAAGGAACTATGGCTACACCTTC. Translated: CASSEGQGRNYGYTF.

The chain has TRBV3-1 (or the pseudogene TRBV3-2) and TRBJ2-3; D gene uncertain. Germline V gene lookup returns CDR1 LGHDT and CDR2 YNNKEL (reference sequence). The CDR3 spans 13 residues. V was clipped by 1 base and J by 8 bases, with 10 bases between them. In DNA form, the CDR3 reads TGTGCCAGCAGCCAAGTTGGTCCAGGTACGCAGTATTTT. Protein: CASSQVGPGTQYF.

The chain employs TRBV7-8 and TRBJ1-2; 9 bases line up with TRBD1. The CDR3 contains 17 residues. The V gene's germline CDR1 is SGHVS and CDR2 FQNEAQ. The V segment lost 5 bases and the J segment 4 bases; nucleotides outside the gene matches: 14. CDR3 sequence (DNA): TGTGCCAGCAGCCCCCTGGGTATGACAGGGGGTGTCTATGGCTACACCTTC. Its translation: CASSPLGMTGGVYGYTF.

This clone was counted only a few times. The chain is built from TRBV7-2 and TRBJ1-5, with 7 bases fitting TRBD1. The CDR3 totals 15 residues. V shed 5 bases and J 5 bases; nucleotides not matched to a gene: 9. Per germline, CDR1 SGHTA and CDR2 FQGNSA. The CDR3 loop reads CASSRWAGGDQPQHF. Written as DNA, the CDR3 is TGTGCCAGCAGCCGGTGGGCAGGGGGAGATCAGCCCCAGCATTTT. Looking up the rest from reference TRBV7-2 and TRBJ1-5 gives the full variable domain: GAGVSQSPSNKVTEKGKDVELRCDPISGHTALYWYRQSLGQGLEFLIYFQGNSAPDKSGLPSDRFSAERTGGSVSTLTIQRTQQEDSAVYLCASSRWAGGDQPQHFGDGTRLSIL.

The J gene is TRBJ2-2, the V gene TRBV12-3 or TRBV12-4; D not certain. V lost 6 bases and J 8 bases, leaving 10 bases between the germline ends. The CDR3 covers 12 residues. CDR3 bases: TGTGCCAGCAGGCGCGGAACTGGGGAGCTGTTTTTT. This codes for CASRRGTGELFF.

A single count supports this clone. DNA of the CDR3: TGTGCCAGCAGTGAAGCGCTGAACAATCAGCCCCAGCATTTT. The encoded protein is CASSEALNNQPQHF. V usage is TRBV25-1 and J usage is TRBJ1-5; D gene uncertain. The CDR3 runs to 14 residues. Trimming left V 2 bases short and J 3 bases short, with 8 bases between. Germline-derived CDR1 and CDR2 are MGHDK and SYGVNS.

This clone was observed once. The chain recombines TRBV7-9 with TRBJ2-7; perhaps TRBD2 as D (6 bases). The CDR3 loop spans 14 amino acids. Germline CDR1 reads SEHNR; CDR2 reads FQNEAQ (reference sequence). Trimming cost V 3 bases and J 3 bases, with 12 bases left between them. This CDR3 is CASSFRGIFYEQYF. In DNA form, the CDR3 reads TGTGCCAGCAGCTTCCGCGGGATATTCTACGAGCAGTACTTC.

Here the CDR3 reads CASSLVRGNYGYTF. Here the CDR3 DNA reads TGCGCCAGCAGCTTGGTAAGGGGGAACTATGGCTACACCTTC. The rearrangement links TRBV5-1 to TRBJ1-2; maybe TRBD1 (6 bases). Germline V gene lookup returns CDR1 SGHRS and CDR2 YFSETQ. CDR3 length equals 14 residues. V was trimmed by 0 bases and J by 2 bases, leaving 8 bases between them.

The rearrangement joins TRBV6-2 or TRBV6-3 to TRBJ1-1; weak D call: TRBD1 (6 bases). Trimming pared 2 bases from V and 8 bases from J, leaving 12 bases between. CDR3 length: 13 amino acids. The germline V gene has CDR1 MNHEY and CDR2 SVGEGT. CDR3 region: CASSYLSGEEAFF. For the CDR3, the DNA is TGTGCCAGCAGTTACCTATCAGGGGAGGAAGCTTTCTTT.

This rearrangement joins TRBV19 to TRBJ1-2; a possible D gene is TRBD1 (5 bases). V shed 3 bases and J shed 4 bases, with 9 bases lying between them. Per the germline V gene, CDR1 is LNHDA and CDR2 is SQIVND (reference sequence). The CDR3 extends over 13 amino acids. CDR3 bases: TGTGCCAGTAGTATCGCGCAGGGCTATGGCTACACCTTC. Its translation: CASSIAQGYGYTF.

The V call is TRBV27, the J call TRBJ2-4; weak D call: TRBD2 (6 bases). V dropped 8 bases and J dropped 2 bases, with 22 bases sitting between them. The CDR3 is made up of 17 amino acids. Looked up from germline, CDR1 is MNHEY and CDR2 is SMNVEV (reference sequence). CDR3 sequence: CASSPGTHKGTKNIQYF. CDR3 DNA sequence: TGTGCCAGCTCCCCCGGGACTCATAAAGGGACCAAAAACATTCAGTACTTC.

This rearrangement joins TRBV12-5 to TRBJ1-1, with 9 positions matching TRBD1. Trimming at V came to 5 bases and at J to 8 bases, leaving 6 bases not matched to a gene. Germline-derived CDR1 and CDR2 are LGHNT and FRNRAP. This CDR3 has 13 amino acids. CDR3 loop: CASGAGTGKEAFF. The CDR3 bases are TGTGCTAGTGGTGCCGGGACAGGGAAGGAAGCTTTCTTT.

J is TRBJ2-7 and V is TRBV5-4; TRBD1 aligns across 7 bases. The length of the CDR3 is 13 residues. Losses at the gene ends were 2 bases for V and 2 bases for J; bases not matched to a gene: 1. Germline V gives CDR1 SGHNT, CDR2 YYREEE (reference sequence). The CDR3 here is CASSFGQAYEQYF. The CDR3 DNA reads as TGTGCCAGCAGCTTCGGACAGGCCTACGAGCAGTACTTC.

The chain's CDR3 is CASSLAPSNEQFF. DNA for the CDR3: TGTGCCAGCAGCTTAGCGCCGAGCAATGAGCAGTTCTTC. The V call is TRBV7-9, the J call TRBJ2-1; D is ambiguous. CDR1 and CDR2 (germline): SEHNR, FQNEAQ (reference sequence). The CDR3 contains 13 residues. V was trimmed by 0 bases and J by 6 bases, leaving 6 bases between them.

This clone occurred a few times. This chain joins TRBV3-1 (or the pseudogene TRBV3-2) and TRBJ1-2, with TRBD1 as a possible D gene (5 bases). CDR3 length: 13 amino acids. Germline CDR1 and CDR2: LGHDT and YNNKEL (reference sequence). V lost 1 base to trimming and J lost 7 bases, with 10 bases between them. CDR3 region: CASSQVRDGGYTF. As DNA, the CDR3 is TGTGCCAGCAGCCAAGTCAGGGATGGTGGCTACACCTTC.

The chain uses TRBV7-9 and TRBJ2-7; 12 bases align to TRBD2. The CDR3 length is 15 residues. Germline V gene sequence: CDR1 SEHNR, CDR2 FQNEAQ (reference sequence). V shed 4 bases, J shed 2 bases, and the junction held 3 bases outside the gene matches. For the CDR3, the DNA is TGTGCCAGCAGCTACGGACTAGCGGGACCCTACGAGCAGTACTTC. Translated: CASSYGLAGPYEQYF.

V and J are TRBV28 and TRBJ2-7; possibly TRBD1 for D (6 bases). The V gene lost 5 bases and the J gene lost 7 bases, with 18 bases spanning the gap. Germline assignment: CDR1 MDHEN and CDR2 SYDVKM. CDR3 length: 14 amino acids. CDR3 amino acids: CASSNNNRAREQYF. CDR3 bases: TGTGCCAGCAGTAACAATAACAGGGCGAGGGAGCAGTACTTC.

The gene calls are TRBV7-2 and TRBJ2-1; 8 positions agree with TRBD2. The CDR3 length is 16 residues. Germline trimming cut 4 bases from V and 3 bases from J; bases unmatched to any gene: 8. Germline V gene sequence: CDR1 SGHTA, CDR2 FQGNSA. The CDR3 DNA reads TGTGCCAGCAGCTCTGTAGCGGGAACATACTACAATGAGCAGTTCTTC. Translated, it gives CASSSVAGTYYNEQFF.

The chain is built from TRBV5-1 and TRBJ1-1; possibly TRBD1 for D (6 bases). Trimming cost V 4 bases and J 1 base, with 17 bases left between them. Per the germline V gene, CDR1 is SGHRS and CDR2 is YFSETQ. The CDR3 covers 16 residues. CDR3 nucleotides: TGCGCCAGCAGCCCCCGCCAACAGGGCCAGAACACTGAAGCTTTCTTT. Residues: CASSPRQQGQNTEAFF. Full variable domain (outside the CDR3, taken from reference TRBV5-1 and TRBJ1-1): KAGVTQTPRYLIKTRGQQVTLSCSPISGHRSVSWYQQTPGQGLQFLFEYFSETQRNKGNFPGRFSGRQFSNSRSEMNVSTLELGDSALYLCASSPRQQGQNTEAFFGQGTRLTVV.

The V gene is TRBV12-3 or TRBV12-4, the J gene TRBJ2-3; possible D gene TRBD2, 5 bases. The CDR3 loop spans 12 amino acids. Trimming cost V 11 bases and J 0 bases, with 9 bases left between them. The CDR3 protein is CAGGLSTDTQYF. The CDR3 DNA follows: TGTGCCGGAGGCCTGAGCACAGATACGCAGTATTTT.

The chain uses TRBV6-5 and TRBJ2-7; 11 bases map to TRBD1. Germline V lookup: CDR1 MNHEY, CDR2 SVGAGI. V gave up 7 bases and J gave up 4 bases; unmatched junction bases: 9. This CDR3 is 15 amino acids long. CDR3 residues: CASTTWTGGVYEQYF. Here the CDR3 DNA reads TGTGCCAGCACGACCTGGACAGGGGGCGTTTACGAGCAGTACTTC.

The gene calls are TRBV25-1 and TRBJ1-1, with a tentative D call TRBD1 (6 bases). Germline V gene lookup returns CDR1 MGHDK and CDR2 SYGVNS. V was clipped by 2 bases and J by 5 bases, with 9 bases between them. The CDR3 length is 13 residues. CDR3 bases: TGTGCCAGCAGTGAACAGGGGCGGACTGAAGCTTTCTTT. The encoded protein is CASSEQGRTEAFF.

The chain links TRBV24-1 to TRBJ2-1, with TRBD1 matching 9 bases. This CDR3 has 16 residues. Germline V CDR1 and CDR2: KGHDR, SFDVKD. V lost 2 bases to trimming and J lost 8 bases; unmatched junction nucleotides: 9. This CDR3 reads CATSDSGTGIRDEQFF. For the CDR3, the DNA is TGTGCCACCAGTGATTCCGGGACAGGGATTAGGGATGAGCAGTTCTTC.